This T cell receptor beta chain came from a study of blood T cell repertoires in COVID-19. Study-level information: PBMCs, B-cell-depleted T cells, or T cells were the source of the cDNA or gDNA that made up the material.

This CDR3 has 11 residues. V gave up 6 bases and J gave up 4 bases, with 7 bases separating them. Germline V CDR1 and CDR2: MNHEY, SVGAGI. All recovered Cohort 3 donors got two negative PCRs, got clearance, or saw symptom resolution. Authors' methods: It was from reference gene primer amplification that nucleated cell counts were estimated. Assay used: immunoSEQ multiplex PCR; TCRdb lists only in-frame clones, some missing. That table is the source of V, J and clone size, and D and trimming were worked out from the DNA. The table has some 300,000 clones, about 89% seen once. The TCR sequence derives from a woman in her thirties or forties who had recovered from COVID-19. Sequencing was carried out using PBMCs or T cells enriched from blood (not recorded which). The V gene is TRBV6-5, the J gene TRBJ2-7; D call uncertain. In DNA, the CDR3 is TGTGCCAGCAGGGTCACATACGAGCAGTACTTC. Encoded protein: CASRVTYEQYF.